The 23 T cell receptor beta chains presented below share a single source sample, sequenced in a study of cytomegalovirus exposure and HLA in healthy donors. Amplification used 60 Vbeta primers and 13 Jbeta primers. Sequencing used immunoSEQ multiplex PCR; TCRdb keeps in-frame clones, though not all of them. The sample lists some 140,000 clones; about 85% were seen once. Sequencing was carried out using PBMCs. These TCRs come from a man aged 25-45 years in good health and CMV-seropositive.

The gene calls are TRBV2 and TRBJ2-7; 11 bases fit TRBD2. The germline CDR1 and CDR2 sequences are SNHLY and FYNNEI. J lost 0 bases, V lost 2 bases, and 3 bases had no gene match. The CDR3 has 16 amino acids. The chain's CDR3 is CASSEIAGGGSYEQYF. The CDR3 DNA is TGTGCCAGCAGTGAAATAGCGGGAGGGGGCTCCTACGAGCAGTACTTC.

The chain links TRBV19 to TRBJ1-2, with D unresolved. Looked up from germline, CDR1 is LNHDA and CDR2 is SQIVND (reference sequence). The V gene lost 3 bases and the J gene lost 3 bases, with 17 bases spanning the gap. CDR3 length: 16 amino acids. DNA of the CDR3: TGTGCCAGTAGTATGGTAGTGACCCCCGGAGACTATGGCTACACCTTC. This sequence encodes CASSMVVTPGDYGYTF.

The V gene is TRBV5-6, the J gene TRBJ2-3; TRBD2 matches at 8 bases. Germline lookup yields CDR1 SGHDT and CDR2 YYEEEE. Trimming removed 0 bases from V and 4 bases from J; junction bases left unmatched: 1. The CDR3 extends over 14 amino acids. The CDR3 region is CASSLELAADTQYF. The CDR3 DNA reads TGTGCCAGCAGCTTGGAACTAGCGGCAGATACGCAGTATTTT.

The gene calls are TRBV10-3 and TRBJ2-2, with TRBD1 as a possible D gene (5 bases). The V end lost 4 bases, the J end lost 6 bases, and 12 bases lay between the germline ends. In germline, CDR1 is ENHRY, CDR2 SYGVKD. The CDR3 has 14 residues. CDR3 sequence: CAISVGSGSGELFF. CDR3 DNA sequence: TGTGCCATCAGTGTTGGGTCAGGGTCCGGGGAGCTGTTTTTT.

There are a few counts of this clone. The chain joins TRBV6-5 to TRBJ1-2, with 8 positions matching TRBD1. There are 14 residues in the CDR3. The germline CDR1 and CDR2 sequences are MNHEY and SVGAGI. With V trimmed by 5 bases and J by 8 bases, 10 bases remained unmatched. The CDR3: CASSGRQGALGYTF. The CDR3 DNA sequence: TGTGCCAGCAGTGGGCGGCAGGGGGCATTAGGCTACACCTTC.

V usage is TRBV7-9 and J usage is TRBJ1-2, with D uncertain. Trimming left V 5 bases short and J 11 bases short, with 12 bases between. This CDR3 has 11 residues. Germline values: CDR1 SEHNR, CDR2 FQNEAQ (reference sequence). The CDR3 region has the DNA TGTGCCAGCAGCGAAACCCGCGGGTACACCTTC. Amino acid sequence: CASSETRGYTF.

This sequence joins TRBV5-6 and TRBJ2-1; D possibly corresponds to TRBD2 (6 bases). Trimming left V 4 bases short and J 10 bases short, with 18 bases between. The CDR3 has 14 amino acids. CDR1 and CDR2 from the germline V gene are SGHDT and YYEEEE. The CDR3 DNA sequence: TGTGCCAGCAGCCTTGGTCAGGGAGGAGGAGAGCAGTTCTTC. Protein product: CASSLGQGGGEQFF.

The CDR3 region is CASSLASGTGNYEQFF. Here the CDR3 DNA reads TGTGCCAGCAGCTTGGCCTCCGGGACAGGGAACTATGAGCAGTTCTTC. The V and J genes are TRBV5-4 and TRBJ2-1; 9 nucleotides agree with TRBD1. V shed 0 bases, J shed 8 bases, and the junction held 9 bases outside the gene matches. This CDR3 region has 16 residues. Germline V gene lookup returns CDR1 SGHNT and CDR2 YYREEE (reference sequence).

The CDR3, as DNA: TGTGCCAGCAGCTCGGGGTTGTCCGGGGAGCTGTTTTTT. Its translation is CASSSGLSGELFF. The V gene is TRBV11-1, the J gene TRBJ2-2; the D gene is possibly TRBD2 (5 bases). The CDR3 extends over 13 amino acids. Trimming removed 4 bases from V and 6 bases from J, with 9 bases in between. Germline CDR1 SGHAT, CDR2 FQDESV (reference sequence).

This clone was recorded once. The gene calls are TRBV11-3 and TRBJ2-2; 14 bases agree with TRBD2. The CDR3 sequence is 16 residues long. Germline loops: CDR1 SGHNT, CDR2 YENEEA. J was trimmed by 9 bases and V by 2 bases; bases with no gene match: 5. DNA of the CDR3: TGTGCCAGCAGCTTACCGGGACTAGCGGGGGCTAGGGAGCTGTTTTTT. It is translated as CASSLPGLAGARELFF.

The chain recombines TRBV4-1 with TRBJ2-2; TRBD2 matches at 8 bases. V was clipped by 4 bases and J by 3 bases; unmatched bases: 4. Per the germline V gene, CDR1 is MGHRA and CDR2 is YSYEKL. This CDR3 has 15 amino acids. The CDR3, as DNA: TGCGCCAGCAGCCGATCGGGGGGGGACACCGGGGAGCTGTTTTTT. Amino acids: CASSRSGGDTGELFF.

The gene calls are TRBV11-1 and TRBJ2-7, with no clear D. Trimming took off 5 bases at V and 0 bases at J, with 14 bases between the two ends. CDR1 and CDR2 from the germline V gene are SGHAT and FQDESV (reference sequence). There are 15 residues in the CDR3. The CDR3 DNA follows: TGTGCCAGCAGCCGGGTTCCCCTAAGCTCCTACGAGCAGTACTTC. Amino acids: CASSRVPLSSYEQYF.

The rearrangement links TRBV4-1 to TRBJ1-1; D is ambiguous. The CDR3 length is 15 residues. V lost 0 bases and J lost 0, with 8 bases in between. Germline V CDR1 and CDR2: MGHRA, YSYEKL. The CDR3 here is CASSQDGRLNTEAFF. CDR3 coding DNA: TGCGCCAGCAGCCAAGATGGGAGGTTGAACACTGAAGCTTTCTTT.

The chain joins TRBV29-1 to TRBJ2-1; 8 nucleotides agree with TRBD1. The V gene end was trimmed by 7 bases and the J gene end by 7 bases; junction bases not matched to a gene: 12. The CDR3 is made up of 14 amino acids. Germline CDR1 is SQVTM and CDR2 is ANQGSEA. The CDR3 nucleotides are TGCAGCGGTAAAGGACAGGGAAATAGGAATGAGCAGTTCTTC. Amino acids: CSGKGQGNRNEQFF.

This chain uses TRBV27 with TRBJ2-2, with 7 bases fitting TRBD2. The J segment lost 2 bases and the V segment lost 1 base, leaving 4 bases of the junction unmatched. Germline CDR1 MNHEY, CDR2 SMNVEV (reference sequence). This CDR3 comprises 16 residues. The CDR3 reads CASSLWGGSNTGELFF. For the CDR3, the DNA is TGTGCCAGCAGTTTATGGGGGGGTTCCAACACCGGGGAGCTGTTTTTT.

The CDR3 reads CASSSTQNTEAFF. CDR3 DNA sequence: TGTGCCAGCAGTTCAACACAGAACACTGAAGCTTTCTTT. The rearrangement links TRBV6-5 to TRBJ1-1; D remains unclear. V was cut by 4 bases and J by 1 base, with 7 bases left in between. There are 13 residues in the CDR3. Germline assignment: CDR1 MNHEY and CDR2 SVGAGI.

The gene calls are TRBV27 and TRBJ2-5, with 11 bases that match TRBD1. Germline loops: CDR1 MNHEY, CDR2 SMNVEV (reference sequence). The V and J ends lost 4 bases and 4 bases, in that order; junction bases with no gene match: 5. The CDR3 sequence is 15 residues long. The CDR3 sequence is CASSSGQGAAETQYF. The CDR3 nucleotides read TGTGCCAGCAGTTCCGGACAGGGGGCTGCAGAGACCCAGTACTTC.

The genes are TRBV4-1 and TRBJ1-1; 8 nucleotides match TRBD1. CDR3 size: 14 residues. V gave up 3 bases and J gave up 1 base; unmatched junction bases: 1. CDR1 and CDR2 from the germline V gene are MGHRA and YSYEKL. As DNA, the CDR3 is TGCGCCAGCAGCCACGGACAGGGGAACACTGAAGCTTTCTTT. Translating it yields CASSHGQGNTEAFF.

The chain recombines TRBV7-9 with TRBJ2-3; 9 bases align to TRBD2. The CDR3 runs 14 residues. Germline V lookup: CDR1 SEHNR, CDR2 FQNEAQ (reference sequence). J gave up 6 bases and V 2 bases, and 3 bases lay outside the gene matches. The CDR3 nucleotides read TGTGCCAGCAGCTTATTAGCGGGAGAGGATACGCAGTATTTT. Its translation: CASSLLAGEDTQYF.

This clone has only a few counts. The chain couples TRBV5-4 to TRBJ2-5; 9 nucleotides match TRBD2. The CDR3 is 15 residues long. With V trimmed by 5 bases and J by 0 bases, 5 bases remained unmatched. Germline V gene lookup returns CDR1 SGHNT and CDR2 YYREEE (reference sequence). CDR3 sequence (DNA): TGTGCCAGCAGAGCGGGAGGACGATACCAAGAGACCCAGTACTTC. It translates to CASRAGGRYQETQYF. The whole variable domain, remainder taken from reference TRBV5-4 and TRBJ2-5, is ETGVTQSPTHLIKTRGQQVTLRCSSQSGHNTVSWYQQALGQGPQFIFQYYREEENGRGNFPPRFSGLQFPNYSSELNVNALELDDSALYLCASRAGGRYQETQYFGPGTRLLVL.

This clone came up a few times. The J gene is TRBJ1-1, the V gene TRBV5-4; D is unclear. Germline V lookup: CDR1 SGHNT, CDR2 YYREEE (reference sequence). This CDR3 has 12 residues. V was cut by 1 base and J by 7 bases, with 8 bases left in between. The chain's CDR3 is CASSLYPNEAFF. CDR3 sequence (DNA): TGTGCCAGCAGCTTGTATCCTAATGAAGCTTTCTTT.

This clone came up once. The chain combines TRBV5-6 with TRBJ2-7; D ambiguous. CDR3 length equals 11 residues. Germline-derived CDR1 and CDR2 are SGHDT and YYEEEE. Trimming shortened V by 4 bases and J by 4 bases, and 6 bases separated the two germline ends. CDR3 residues: CASSAAYEQYF. CDR3 DNA: TGTGCCAGCAGCGCGGCTTACGAGCAGTACTTC.

This clone was recorded a few times. The genes are TRBV10-1 and TRBJ1-4, with no clear D. The V and J ends lost 2 bases and 10 bases respectively, with 8 bases between them. The length of the CDR3 is 12 residues. Per germline, CDR1 WNHNN and CDR2 SYGVQD (reference sequence). The CDR3 nucleotides are TGCGCCAGCAGTGAGGACAAAGGAAAACTGTTTTTT. This codes for CASSEDKGKLFF.